These 11 T cell receptor beta chains were sequenced from one sample in a study of blood T cell repertoires in COVID-19. Clones were sequenced by immunoSEQ multiplex PCR, and TCRdb holds only the in-frame ones, with some missing. The data show over 150,000 clones, with roughly 90% seen just once and under 25% held by the top ten. Sequenced input: peripheral blood. The receptors were sampled from a man aged 65-85 years with active or convalescent COVID-19.

This clone has a single count. The V and J genes are TRBV5-8 and TRBJ2-5, with D unresolved. Trimming left V 9 bases short and J 5 bases short, with 17 bases between. In germline, CDR1 is SGHTS, CDR2 YDEGEE. This CDR3 has 13 residues. The CDR3 sequence: CATFATSGETQYF. CDR3 coding DNA: TGTGCCACCTTTGCCACCTCCGGGGAGACCCAGTACTTC.

This rearrangement joins TRBV28 to TRBJ1-2; 7 nucleotides align to TRBD1. Losses at the gene ends were 6 bases for V and 3 bases for J; bases not matched to a gene: 7. CDR1 and CDR2 from the germline V gene are MDHEN and SYDVKM. There are 14 residues in the CDR3. CDR3 nucleotide sequence: TGTGCCAGCAGCCTGGGACAGCCCCACTATGGCTACACCTTC. Translating it yields CASSLGQPHYGYTF.

CDR3 DNA sequence: TGTGCCAGCAGCACCCCTTCGCGGGGGGCTGAAGCTTTCTTT. Translated: CASSTPSRGAEAFF. V and J are TRBV5-4 and TRBJ1-1; a possible D gene is TRBD1 (5 bases). The CDR3 has 14 residues. The germline V gene has CDR1 SGHNT and CDR2 YYREEE (reference sequence). The germline V and J ends were trimmed by 4 bases and 6 bases, with 16 bases remaining between them. Variable domain in full (rest from reference TRBV5-4 and TRBJ1-1): ETGVTQSPTHLIKTRGQQVTLRCSSQSGHNTVSWYQQALGQGPQFIFQYYREEENGRGNFPPRFSGLQFPNYSSELNVNALELDDSALYLCASSTPSRGAEAFFGQGTRLTVV.

The chain is built from TRBV18 and TRBJ1-5; TRBD1 aligns across 7 bases. The CDR3 has 15 residues. Germline trimming cut 4 bases from V and 7 bases from J; bases unmatched to any gene: 10. Germline V gene data show CDR1 as KGHSH and CDR2 as LQKENI. The CDR3 loop reads CASSHEGALRQPQHF. The CDR3 DNA is TGTGCCAGCTCACACGAGGGGGCCCTAAGGCAGCCCCAGCATTTT.

V usage is TRBV6-2 or TRBV6-3 and J usage is TRBJ2-7; 11 positions match TRBD1. Germline assignment: CDR1 MNHEY and CDR2 SVGEGT. This CDR3 region has 19 residues. The J segment lost 2 bases and the V segment lost 0 bases, leaving 12 bases of the junction unmatched. The CDR3 DNA reads as TGTGCCAGCAGTTACTCAATGACCCTCGGACAGGGGGCAGCCTACGAGCAGTACTTC. Encoded protein: CASSYSMTLGQGAAYEQYF.

This clone has only one observation. The rearrangement uses TRBV5-4 and TRBJ2-6; the D gene is possibly TRBD1 (6 bases). This CDR3 has 15 amino acids. V lost 0 bases to trimming and J lost 2 bases, with 6 bases between them. CDR1 and CDR2 (germline): SGHNT, YYREEE (reference sequence). The chain's CDR3 is CASSLGGPGANVLTF. For the CDR3, the DNA is TGTGCCAGCAGCTTGGGGGGGCCTGGGGCCAACGTCCTGACTTTC.

This chain joins TRBV7-9 and TRBJ1-2; the D is unclear. This CDR3 region has 13 residues. The V gene lost 5 bases and the J gene lost 7 bases, with 14 bases spanning the gap. The V gene's germline CDR1 is SEHNR and CDR2 FQNEAQ (reference sequence). In DNA form, the CDR3 reads TGTGCCAGCAGCCCAAGAGTGGTGCGTGGCTACACCTTC. It is translated as CASSPRVVRGYTF. Looking up the rest from reference TRBV7-9 and TRBJ1-2 gives the full variable domain: DTGVSQNPRHKITKRGQNVTFRCDPISEHNRLYWYRQTLGQGPEFLTYFQNEAQLEKSRLLSDRFSAERPKGSFSTLEIQRTEQGDSAMYLCASSPRVVRGYTFGSGTRLTVV.

V is TRBV19 and J is TRBJ2-7; 11 bases align to TRBD1. The germline CDR1 and CDR2 sequences are LNHDA and SQIVND (reference sequence). The CDR3 is 13 amino acids. With 8 bases clipped from V and 2 bases from J, the junction kept 2 bases outside the gene matches. DNA of the CDR3: TGTGCCAGTGGGGGACAGGGGGCCTACGAGCAGTACTTC. Encoded protein: CASGGQGAYEQYF.

This clone was counted between two and nine times. J is TRBJ1-6 and V is TRBV19; 7 nucleotides line up with TRBD1. Germline values: CDR1 LNHDA, CDR2 SQIVND (reference sequence). J gave up 6 bases and V 6 bases, and 8 bases lay outside the gene matches. This CDR3 region has 15 residues. In DNA, the CDR3 is TGTGCCAGTAGCCAGGGACAGAGTTTTAATTCACCCCTCCACTTT. This gives the protein CASSQGQSFNSPLHF.

This chain joins TRBV28 and TRBJ2-1; tentatively, D is TRBD2 (5 bases). The germline gives CDR1 MDHEN, CDR2 SYDVKM. V lost 6 bases and J 8 bases, leaving 23 bases between the germline ends. The CDR3 consists of 16 residues. CDR3 residues: CASRASLARQYDEQFF. DNA of the CDR3: TGTGCCAGCAGAGCTAGCTTGGCTCGGCAGTACGATGAGCAGTTCTTC.

This clone was seen just once. The rearrangement joins TRBV6-5 to TRBJ1-3; D is uncertain. V was clipped by 7 bases and J by 0 bases, with 13 bases between them. CDR3 size: 15 residues. Germline V gene sequence: CDR1 MNHEY, CDR2 SVGAGI. The CDR3 DNA reads as TGTGCCAGCATGGTGGAGTCCCGCTCTGGAAACACCATATATTTT. Its translation: CASMVESRSGNTIYF.